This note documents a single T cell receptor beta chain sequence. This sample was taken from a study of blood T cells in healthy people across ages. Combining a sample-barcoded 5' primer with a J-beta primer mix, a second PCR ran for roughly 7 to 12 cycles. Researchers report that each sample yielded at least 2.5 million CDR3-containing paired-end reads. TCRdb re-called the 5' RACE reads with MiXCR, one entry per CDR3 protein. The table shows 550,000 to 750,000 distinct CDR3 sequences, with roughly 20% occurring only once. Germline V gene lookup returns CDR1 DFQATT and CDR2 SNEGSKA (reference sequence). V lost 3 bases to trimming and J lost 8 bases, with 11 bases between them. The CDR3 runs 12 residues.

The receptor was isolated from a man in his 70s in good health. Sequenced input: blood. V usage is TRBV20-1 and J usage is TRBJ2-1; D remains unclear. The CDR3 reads CSASQSRDEQFF. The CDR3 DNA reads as TGCAGTGCTAGCCAATCTAGGGATGAGCAGTTCTTC.